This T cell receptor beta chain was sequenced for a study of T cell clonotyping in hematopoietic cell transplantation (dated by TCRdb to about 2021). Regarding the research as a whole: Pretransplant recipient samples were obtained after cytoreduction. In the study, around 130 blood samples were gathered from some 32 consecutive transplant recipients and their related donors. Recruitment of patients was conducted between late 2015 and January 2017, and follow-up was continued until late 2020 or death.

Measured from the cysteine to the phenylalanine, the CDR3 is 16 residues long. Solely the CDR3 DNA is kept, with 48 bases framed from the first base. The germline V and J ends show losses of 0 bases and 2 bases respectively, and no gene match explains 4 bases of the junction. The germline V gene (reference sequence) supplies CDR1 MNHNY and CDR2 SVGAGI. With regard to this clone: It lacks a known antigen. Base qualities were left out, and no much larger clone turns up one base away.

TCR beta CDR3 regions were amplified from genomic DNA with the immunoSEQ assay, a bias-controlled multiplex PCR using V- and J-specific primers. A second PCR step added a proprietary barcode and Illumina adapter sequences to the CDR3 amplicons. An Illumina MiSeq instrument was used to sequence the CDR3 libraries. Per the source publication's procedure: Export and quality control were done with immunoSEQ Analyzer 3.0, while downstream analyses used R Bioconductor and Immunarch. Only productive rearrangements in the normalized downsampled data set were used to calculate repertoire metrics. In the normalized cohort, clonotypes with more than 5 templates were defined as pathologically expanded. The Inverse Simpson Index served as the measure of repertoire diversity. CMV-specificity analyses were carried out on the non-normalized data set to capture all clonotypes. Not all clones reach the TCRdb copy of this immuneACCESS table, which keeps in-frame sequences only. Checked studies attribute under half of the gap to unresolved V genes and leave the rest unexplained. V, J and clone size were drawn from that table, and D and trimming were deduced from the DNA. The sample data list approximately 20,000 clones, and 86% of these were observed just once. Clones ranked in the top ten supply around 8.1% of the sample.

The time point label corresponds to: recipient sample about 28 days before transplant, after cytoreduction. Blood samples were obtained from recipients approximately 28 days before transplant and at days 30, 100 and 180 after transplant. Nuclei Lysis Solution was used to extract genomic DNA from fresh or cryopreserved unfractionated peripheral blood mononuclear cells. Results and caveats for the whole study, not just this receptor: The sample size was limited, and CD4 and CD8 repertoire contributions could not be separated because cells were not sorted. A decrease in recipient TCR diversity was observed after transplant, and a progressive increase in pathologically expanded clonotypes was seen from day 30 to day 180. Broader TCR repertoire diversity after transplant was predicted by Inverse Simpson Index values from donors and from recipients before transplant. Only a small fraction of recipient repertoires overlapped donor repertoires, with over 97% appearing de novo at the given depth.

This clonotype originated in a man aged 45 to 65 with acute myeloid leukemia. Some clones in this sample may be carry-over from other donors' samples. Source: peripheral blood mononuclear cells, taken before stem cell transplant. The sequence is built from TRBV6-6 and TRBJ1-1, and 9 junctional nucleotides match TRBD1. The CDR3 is CASSYSPTGGNTEAFF. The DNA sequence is TGTGCCAGCAGTTACTCACCAACAGGGGGCAACACTGAAGCTTTCTTT.